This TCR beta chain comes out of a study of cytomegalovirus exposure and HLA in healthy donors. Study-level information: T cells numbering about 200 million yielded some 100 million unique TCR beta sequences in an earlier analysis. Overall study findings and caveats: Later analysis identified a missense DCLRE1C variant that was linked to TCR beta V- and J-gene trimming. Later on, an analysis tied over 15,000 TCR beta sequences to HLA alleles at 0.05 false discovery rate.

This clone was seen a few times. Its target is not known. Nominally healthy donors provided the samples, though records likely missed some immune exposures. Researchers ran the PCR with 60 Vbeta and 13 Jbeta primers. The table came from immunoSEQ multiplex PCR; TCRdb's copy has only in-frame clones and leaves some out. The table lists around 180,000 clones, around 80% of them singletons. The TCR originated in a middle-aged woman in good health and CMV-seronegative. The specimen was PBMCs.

CDR3 in DNA: TGTGCCAGCAGGGACACCGGGTACTCCTACGAGCAGTACTTC. The encoded protein is CASRDTGYSYEQYF. The chain carries TRBV2 and TRBJ2-7; D may be TRBD1 (5 bases). The CDR3 is 14 residues long. Trimming shortened V by 6 bases and J by 0 bases, and 12 bases separated the two germline ends. Germline values: CDR1 SNHLY, CDR2 FYNNEI.